This TCR beta chain was profiled in a study of blood T cells in healthy people across ages. Notes on the study in general: When set beside aged donors, long-lived donors presented more naive CD4+ cells and higher diversity. The fall in TCR beta diversity per million T cells was roughly linear with age.

Per individual sample, total RNA of at least 5 micrograms was extracted. CDR3 length: 16 residues. V lost 4 bases to trimming and J lost 1 base; unmatched junction nucleotides: 8. Germline values: CDR1 SGHTA, CDR2 FQGNSA. The authors ran a second PCR of about 6 to 11 cycles using a sample-barcoded 5' primer and a J-beta primer mix. Each of the samples gave a minimum of 2.5 million paired-end reads that contained CDR3. TCRdb used MiXCR to reprocess the 5' RACE reads, holding one entry per CDR3 protein. The sample consists of some 690,000 distinct CDR3 sequences, roughly 20% of them appearing once. On this clonotype itself: Its antigen is as yet unknown.

The sequence derives from a man between 70 and 80 years old in good health. Sequenced: blood. J is TRBJ2-3 and V is TRBV7-2, with 7 positions matching TRBD2. The CDR3 is CASSSRLAWGTDTQYF. CDR3 sequence (DNA): TGTGCCAGCAGCTCCCGACTAGCATGGGGCACAGATACGCAGTATTTT.